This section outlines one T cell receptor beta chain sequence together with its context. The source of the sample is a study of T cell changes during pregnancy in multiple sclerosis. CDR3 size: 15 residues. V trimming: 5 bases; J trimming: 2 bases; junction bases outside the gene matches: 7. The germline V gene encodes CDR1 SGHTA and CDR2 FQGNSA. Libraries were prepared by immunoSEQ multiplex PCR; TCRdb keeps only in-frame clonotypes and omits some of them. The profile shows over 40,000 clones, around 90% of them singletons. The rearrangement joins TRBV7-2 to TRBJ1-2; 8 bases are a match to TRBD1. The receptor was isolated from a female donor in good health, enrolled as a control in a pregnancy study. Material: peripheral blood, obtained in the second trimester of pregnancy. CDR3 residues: CASSPTRTGNYGYTF. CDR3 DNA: TGTGCCAGCAGCCCGACCAGGACAGGGAACTATGGCTACACCTTC.